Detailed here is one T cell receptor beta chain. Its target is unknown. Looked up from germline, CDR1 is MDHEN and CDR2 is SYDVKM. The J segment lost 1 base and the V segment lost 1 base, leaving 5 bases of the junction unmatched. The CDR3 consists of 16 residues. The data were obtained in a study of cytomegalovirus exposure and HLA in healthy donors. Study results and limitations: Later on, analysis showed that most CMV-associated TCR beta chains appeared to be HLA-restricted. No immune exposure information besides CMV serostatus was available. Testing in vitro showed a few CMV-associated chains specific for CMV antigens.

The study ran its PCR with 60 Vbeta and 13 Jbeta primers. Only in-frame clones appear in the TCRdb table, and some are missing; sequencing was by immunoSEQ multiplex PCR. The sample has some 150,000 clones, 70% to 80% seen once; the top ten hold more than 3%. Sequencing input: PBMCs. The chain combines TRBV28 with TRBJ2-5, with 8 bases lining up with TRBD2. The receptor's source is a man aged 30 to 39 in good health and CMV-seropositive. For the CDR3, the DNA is TGTGCCAGCAGTTTATTTACAGCGGGGGTCCAAGAGACCCAGTACTTC. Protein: CASSLFTAGVQETQYF.